A single sample is the source of the 10 T cell receptor beta chains below, sequenced in a study of T cells after yellow fever vaccination. MiXCR, applied by TCRdb to the 5' RACE reads, yields one record per CDR3 protein. This table holds some 420,000 distinct CDR3 sequences, around 20% found once. The sequences come from PBMCs, collected before the yellow fever booster vaccination. These receptors were collected from a man between 18 and 29 years old who received the YFV17D yellow fever vaccine.

The V gene is TRBV7-2, the J gene TRBJ2-3; 7 bases are a match to TRBD1. There are 15 residues in the CDR3. Germline CDR1 and CDR2: SGHTA and FQGNSA. Trimming at V came to 7 bases and at J to 0 bases, leaving 7 bases not matched to a gene. The CDR3 here is CASNRDSSSTDTQYF. In DNA, the CDR3 is TGTGCCAGCAACCGGGACAGCTCCAGCACAGATACGCAGTATTTT.

This clonotype was detected ten times or more. The chain joins TRBV7-2 to TRBJ1-2; D gene ambiguous. This CDR3 comprises 13 residues. The V gene lost 5 bases and the J gene lost 7 bases, with 14 bases spanning the gap. CDR1 SGHTA and CDR2 FQGNSA come from the germline V gene. CDR3 sequence: CASSRRAASGYTF. In DNA, the CDR3 is TGTGCCAGCAGCCGCCGAGCGGCGAGTGGCTACACCTTC.

This clonotype turned up a few times. This chain connects TRBV5-1 to TRBJ2-3; maybe TRBD2 (6 bases). Looked up from germline, CDR1 is SGHRS and CDR2 is YFSETQ. V was trimmed by 6 bases and J by 3 bases, leaving 17 bases between them. CDR3 length equals 15 residues. CDR3 in amino acids: CASILTWGGTDTQYF. Written as DNA, the CDR3 is TGCGCCAGCATCCTAACATGGGGAGGTACAGATACGCAGTATTTT.

This clonotype appeared a few times. The V gene is TRBV20-1, the J gene TRBJ1-6, with a possible D match to TRBD1 (6 bases). V was trimmed by 3 bases and J by 10 bases, leaving 13 bases between them. The CDR3 is made up of 13 amino acids. The germline gives CDR1 DFQATT, CDR2 SNEGSKA (reference sequence). Here the CDR3 reads CSASPRGGSPLHF. CDR3 nucleotides: TGCAGTGCTAGTCCCAGGGGAGGGTCACCCCTCCACTTT.

The chain carries TRBV7-3 and TRBJ2-7, with D tentatively TRBD2 (6 bases). Germline-derived CDR1 and CDR2 are SGHTA and FQGTGA. The CDR3 extends over 13 amino acids. V was shortened by 4 bases and J by 5 bases, with 12 bases between the two germline ends. The DNA of the CDR3 is TGTGCCAGCAGCTCGGCAGGAGGGGACGAGCAGTACTTC. Its protein product is CASSSAGGDEQYF.

This clonotype was detected a few times. The J gene is TRBJ2-3, the V gene TRBV4-1, with 9 bases that match TRBD1. Trimming cost V 3 bases and J 4 bases; bases outside gene matches: 2. CDR3 size: 14 residues. Germline lookup yields CDR1 MGHRA and CDR2 YSYEKL. This CDR3 is CASSQGQGSDTQYF. In nucleotides, the CDR3 is TGCGCCAGCAGCCAGGGACAGGGATCAGATACGCAGTATTTT.

The genes are TRBV6-5 and TRBJ1-5; TRBD1 agrees at 9 bases. The CDR3 has 17 residues. In germline, CDR1 is MNHEY, CDR2 SVGAGI. V shed 6 bases and J 0 bases; nucleotides not matched to a gene: 9. The CDR3 region is CASSLTTGGYSNQPQHF. The CDR3 DNA reads TGTGCCAGCAGCCTAACTACAGGGGGCTATAGCAATCAGCCCCAGCATTTT.

CDR3 nucleotide sequence: TGTGCCAGCATTCGAGACAGGGGCCAAGAGACCCAGTACTTC. This gives the protein CASIRDRGQETQYF. The rearrangement links TRBV6-2 or TRBV6-3 to TRBJ2-5, with 8 bases fitting TRBD1. V gave up 7 bases and J gave up 1 base; unmatched junction bases: 5. Germline V gene lookup returns CDR1 MNHEY and CDR2 SVGEGT. The CDR3 is 14 amino acids.

The chain couples TRBV7-2 to TRBJ2-5; a possible D gene is TRBD2 (5 bases). Trimming removed 5 bases at V and 4 bases at J, with 17 bases between. This CDR3 comprises 15 residues. The germline gives CDR1 SGHTA, CDR2 FQGNSA. In DNA, the CDR3 is TGTGCCAGCAGCCGAAGCCGGGAAAAGGGAGAGACCCAGTACTTC. Its protein product is CASSRSREKGETQYF.

This clonotype occurred a few times. This chain joins TRBV14 and TRBJ2-5, with D possibly called TRBD1 or TRBD2 (6 bases each). Germline values: CDR1 SGHDN, CDR2 FVKESK. This CDR3 contains 15 residues. Between the trimmed V and J ends, which lost 4 bases and 2 bases, there was a span of 14 bases. The DNA for the CDR3 is TGTGCCAGCAGCCTCCGGAGGGGGGTACAAGAGACCCAGTACTTC. Translation: CASSLRRGVQETQYF.